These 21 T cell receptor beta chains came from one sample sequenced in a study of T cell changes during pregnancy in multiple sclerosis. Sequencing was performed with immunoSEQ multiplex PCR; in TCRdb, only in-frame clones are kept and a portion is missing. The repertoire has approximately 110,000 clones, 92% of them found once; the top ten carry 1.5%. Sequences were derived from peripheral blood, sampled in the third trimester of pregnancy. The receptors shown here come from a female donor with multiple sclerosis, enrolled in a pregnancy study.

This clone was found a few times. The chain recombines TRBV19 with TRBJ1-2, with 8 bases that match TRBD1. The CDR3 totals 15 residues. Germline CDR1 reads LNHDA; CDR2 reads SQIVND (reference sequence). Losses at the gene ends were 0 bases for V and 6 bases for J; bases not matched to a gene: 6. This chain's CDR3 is CASSIDRRTGNGYTF. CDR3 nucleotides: TGTGCCAGTAGTATAGATCGTCGGACAGGGAATGGCTACACCTTC.

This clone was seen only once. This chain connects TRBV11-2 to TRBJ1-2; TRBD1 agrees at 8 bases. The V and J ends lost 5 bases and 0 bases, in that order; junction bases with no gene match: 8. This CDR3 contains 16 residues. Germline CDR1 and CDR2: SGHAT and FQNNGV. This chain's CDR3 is CASSNPQGAANYGYTF. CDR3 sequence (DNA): TGTGCCAGCAGCAACCCTCAGGGGGCAGCTAACTATGGCTACACCTTC.

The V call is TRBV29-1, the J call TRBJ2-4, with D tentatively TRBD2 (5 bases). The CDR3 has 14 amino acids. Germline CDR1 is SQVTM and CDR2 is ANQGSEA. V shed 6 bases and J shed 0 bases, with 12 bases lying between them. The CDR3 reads CSVRTLLAKNIQYF. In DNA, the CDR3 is TGCAGCGTCCGGACTTTACTAGCCAAAAACATTCAGTACTTC.

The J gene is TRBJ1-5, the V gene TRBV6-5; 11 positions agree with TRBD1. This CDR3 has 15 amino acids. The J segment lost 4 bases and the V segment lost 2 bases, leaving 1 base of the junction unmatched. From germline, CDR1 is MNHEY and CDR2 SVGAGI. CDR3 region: CASSYRDRGNQPQHF. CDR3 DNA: TGTGCCAGCAGTTACCGGGACAGGGGGAATCAGCCCCAGCATTTT.

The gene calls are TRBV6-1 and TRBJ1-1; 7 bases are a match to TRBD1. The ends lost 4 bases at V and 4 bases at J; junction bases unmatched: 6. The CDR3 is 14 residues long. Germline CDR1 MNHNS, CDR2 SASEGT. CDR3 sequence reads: CASSVSGGGTEAFF. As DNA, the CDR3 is TGTGCCAGCAGTGTCTCAGGGGGTGGCACTGAAGCTTTCTTT.

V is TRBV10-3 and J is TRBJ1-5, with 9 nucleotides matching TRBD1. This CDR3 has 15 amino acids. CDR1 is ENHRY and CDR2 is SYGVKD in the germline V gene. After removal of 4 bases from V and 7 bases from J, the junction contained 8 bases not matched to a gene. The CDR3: CAISGGQGRGQPQHF. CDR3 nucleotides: TGTGCCATCAGTGGGGGACAGGGCAGAGGCCAGCCCCAGCATTTT.

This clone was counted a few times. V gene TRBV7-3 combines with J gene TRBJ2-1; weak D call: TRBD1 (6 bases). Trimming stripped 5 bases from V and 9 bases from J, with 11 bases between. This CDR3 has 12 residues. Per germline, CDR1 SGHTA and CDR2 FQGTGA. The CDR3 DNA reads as TGTGCCAGCAGCAAGGGGGAAGGTGAGCAGTTCTTC. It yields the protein CASSKGEGEQFF. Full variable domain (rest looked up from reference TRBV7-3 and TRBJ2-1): GAGVSQTPSNKVTEKGKYVELRCDPISGHTALYWYRQSLGQGPEFLIYFQGTGAADDSGLPNDRFFAVRPEGSVSTLKIQRTERGDSAVYLCASSKGEGEQFFGPGTRLTVL.

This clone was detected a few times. For the CDR3, the DNA is TGTGCCTGGAGCAGCGGCGCGGGGGCGAACACTGAAGCTTTCTTT. This translates into CAWSSGAGANTEAFF. The rearrangement joins TRBV30 to TRBJ1-1; a possible D gene is TRBD1 (6 bases). Deletions cut 3 bases from V and 1 base from J, with 15 bases between. The CDR3 totals 15 residues. In germline, CDR1 is GTSNPN, CDR2 SVGIG (reference sequence).

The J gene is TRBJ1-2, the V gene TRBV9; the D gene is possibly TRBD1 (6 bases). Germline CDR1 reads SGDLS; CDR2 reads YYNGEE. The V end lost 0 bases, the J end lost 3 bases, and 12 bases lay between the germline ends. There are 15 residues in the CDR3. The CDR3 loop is CASSVEGDGDYGYTF. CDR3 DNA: TGTGCCAGCAGCGTAGAGGGGGACGGGGACTATGGCTACACCTTC.

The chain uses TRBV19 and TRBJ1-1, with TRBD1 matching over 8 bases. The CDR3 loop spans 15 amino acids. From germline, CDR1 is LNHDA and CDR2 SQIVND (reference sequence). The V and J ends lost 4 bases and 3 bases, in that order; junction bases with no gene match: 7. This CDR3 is CASSTGGNVDTEAFF. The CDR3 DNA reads TGTGCCAGTAGTACAGGGGGCAACGTTGACACTGAAGCTTTCTTT.

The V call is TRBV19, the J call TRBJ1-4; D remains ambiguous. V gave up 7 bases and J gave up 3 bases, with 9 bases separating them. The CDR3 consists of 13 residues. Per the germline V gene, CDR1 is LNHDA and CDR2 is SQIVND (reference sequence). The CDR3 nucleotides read TGTGCCAGTAATTTGGCGGCTAATGAAAAACTGTTTTTT. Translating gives CASNLAANEKLFF.

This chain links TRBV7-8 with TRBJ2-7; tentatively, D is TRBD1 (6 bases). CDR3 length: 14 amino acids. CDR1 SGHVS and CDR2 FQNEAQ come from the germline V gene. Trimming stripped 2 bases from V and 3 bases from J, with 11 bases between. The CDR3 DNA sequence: TGTGCCAGCAGCTTACGGACAGCGAACTACGAGCAGTACTTC. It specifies CASSLRTANYEQYF.

CDR3 sequence (DNA): TGTGCCAGTAAGGTGGTAGCGGGAGGGAATGAGCAGTTCTTC. Translating it yields CASKVVAGGNEQFF. The chain employs TRBV19 and TRBJ2-1, with 11 bases matching TRBD2. From germline, CDR1 is LNHDA and CDR2 SQIVND (reference sequence). The CDR3 extends over 14 amino acids. With V trimmed by 7 bases and J by 7 bases, 6 bases remained unmatched.

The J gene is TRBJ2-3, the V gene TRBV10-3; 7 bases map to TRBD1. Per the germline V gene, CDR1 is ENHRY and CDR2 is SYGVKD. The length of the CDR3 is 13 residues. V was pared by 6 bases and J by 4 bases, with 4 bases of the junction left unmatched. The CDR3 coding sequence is TGTGCCATCAGGGCCACAGGGGCAGATACGCAGTATTTT. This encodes CAIRATGADTQYF.

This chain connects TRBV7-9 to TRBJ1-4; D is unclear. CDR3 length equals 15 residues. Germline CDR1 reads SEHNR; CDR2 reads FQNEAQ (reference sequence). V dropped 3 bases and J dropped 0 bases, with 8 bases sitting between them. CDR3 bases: TGTGCCAGCAGCTTTCCCAGGACAACTAATGAAAAACTGTTTTTT. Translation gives CASSFPRTTNEKLFF. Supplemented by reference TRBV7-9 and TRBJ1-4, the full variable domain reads DTGVSQNPRHKITKRGQNVTFRCDPISEHNRLYWYRQTLGQGPEFLTYFQNEAQLEKSRLLSDRFSAERPKGSFSTLEIQRTEQGDSAMYLCASSFPRTTNEKLFFGSGTQLSVL.

CDR3 bases: TGTGCCAGCAGCGTAGACCCTAGCGGGGGGGTACAAGAGACCCAGTACTTC. It specifies CASSVDPSGGVQETQYF. The chain links TRBV9 to TRBJ2-5; 12 bases agree with TRBD2. V was pared by 0 bases and J by 2 bases, with 5 bases of the junction left unmatched. Germline values: CDR1 SGDLS, CDR2 YYNGEE. The CDR3 contains 17 residues.

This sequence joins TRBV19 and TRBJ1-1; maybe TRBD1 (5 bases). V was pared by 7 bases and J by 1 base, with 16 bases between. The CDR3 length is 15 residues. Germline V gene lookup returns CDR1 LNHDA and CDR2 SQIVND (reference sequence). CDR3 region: CASMEGAGPNTEAFF. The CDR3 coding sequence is TGTGCCAGTATGGAAGGAGCAGGGCCGAACACTGAAGCTTTCTTT. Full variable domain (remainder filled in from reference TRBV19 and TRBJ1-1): DGGITQSPKYLFRKEGQNVTLSCEQNLNHDAMYWYRQDPGQGLRLIYYSQIVNDFQKGDIAEGYSVSREKKESFPLTVTSAQKNPTAFYLCASMEGAGPNTEAFFGQGTRLTVV.

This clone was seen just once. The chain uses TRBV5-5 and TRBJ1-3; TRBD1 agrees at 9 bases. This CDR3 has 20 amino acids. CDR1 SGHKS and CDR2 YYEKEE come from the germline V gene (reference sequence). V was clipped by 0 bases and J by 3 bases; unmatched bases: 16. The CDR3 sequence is CASSLESTGGRSLRGNTIYF. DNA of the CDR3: TGTGCCAGCAGCTTGGAGTCGACAGGGGGTAGGAGTCTGCGTGGAAACACCATATATTTT.

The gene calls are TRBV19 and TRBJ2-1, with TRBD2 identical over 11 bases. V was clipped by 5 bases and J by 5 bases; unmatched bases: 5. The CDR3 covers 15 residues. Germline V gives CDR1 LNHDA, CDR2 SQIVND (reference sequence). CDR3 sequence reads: CASSVRGLADNEQFF. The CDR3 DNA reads TGTGCCAGTAGTGTCCGGGGACTAGCGGACAATGAGCAGTTCTTC.

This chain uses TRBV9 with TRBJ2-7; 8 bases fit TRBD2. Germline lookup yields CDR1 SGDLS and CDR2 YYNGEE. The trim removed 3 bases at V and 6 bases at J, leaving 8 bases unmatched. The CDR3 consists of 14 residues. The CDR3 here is CASSAPGRAREQYF. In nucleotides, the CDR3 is TGTGCCAGCAGCGCCCCCGGGAGGGCTCGCGAGCAGTACTTC. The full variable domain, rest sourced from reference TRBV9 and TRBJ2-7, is DSGVTQTPKHLITATGQRVTLRCSPRSGDLSVYWYQQSLDQGLQFLIQYYNGEERAKGNILERFSAQQFPDLHSELNLSSLELGDSALYFCASSAPGRAREQYFGPGTRLTVT.

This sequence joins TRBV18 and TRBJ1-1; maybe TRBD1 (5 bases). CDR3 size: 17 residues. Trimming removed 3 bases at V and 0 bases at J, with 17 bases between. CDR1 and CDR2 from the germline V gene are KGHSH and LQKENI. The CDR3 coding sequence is TGTGCCAGCTCACCTACCTTGGGGCTTGGGGTGAACACTGAAGCTTTCTTT. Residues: CASSPTLGLGVNTEAFF. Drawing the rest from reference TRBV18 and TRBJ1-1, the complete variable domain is NAGVMQNPRHLVRRRGQEARLRCSPMKGHSHVYWYRQLPEEGLKFMVYLQKENIIDESGMPKERFSAEFPKEGPSILRIQQVVRGDSAAYFCASSPTLGLGVNTEAFFGQGTRLTVV.